This TCR beta chain was documented in a study of CD8+CD57+ T cells in acquired aplastic anemia. Study context: DNA from sorted CD4+ and CD8+ cells averaged around 3 ug. Points from the study as a whole: Between patients and controls, around 27 CD8+ CDR3 sequences were found in common.

Worth noting for this clonotype: No antigen is known for it.

This CDR3 region has 12 residues. Germline CDR1 is DFQATT and CDR2 is SNEGSKA (reference sequence). V dropped 1 base and J dropped 11 bases, with 14 bases sitting between them. An expansion of CD8+CD57+ cells by flow cytometry had been shown in patients chosen for sequencing. Each patient carried a diagnosis of severe acquired aplastic anemia. At the time of blood sampling, patients had not yet received any therapy. Profiling that covered TCR beta VDJ and CDR3 relied on genomic DNA as its template. One entry per CDR3 protein, called by TCRdb with MiXCR from the reads. The data show over 150,000 distinct CDR3 sequences, 60% to 80% seen once.

The source is a human donor with aplastic anemia. The chain links TRBV20-1 to TRBJ1-1; D not resolved. The sample consisted of sorted CD4+, CD8+, or CD8+CD57+ T cells (not recorded which) from PBMCs. This CDR3 reads CSARGVGLGAFF. The CDR3 coding sequence is TGCAGTGCTAGAGGGGTCGGCTTAGGTGCTTTCTTT.